This T cell receptor (beta chain) derives from a study of technical replicates of blood from several donors. Germline V lookup: CDR1 SGHNT, CDR2 YYREEE (reference sequence). Germline trimming cut 0 bases from V and 8 bases from J; bases unmatched to any gene: 6. This CDR3 comprises 16 residues. Some clones are missing from TCRdb's copy, which holds only in-frame ones; the method was immunoSEQ multiplex PCR. The sample includes about 75,000 clones, 91% of them seen just once. J is TRBJ1-4 and V is TRBV5-4; TRBD1 agrees at 11 bases. The TCR was taken from a human donor in good health. Some clones in this sample may be carry-over from other donors' samples. The sequencing input was T cells isolated from PBMCs. The chain's CDR3 is CASSLAPGQGEEKLFF. The CDR3 region has the DNA TGTGCCAGCAGCTTGGCCCCGGGACAGGGGGAGGAAAAACTGTTTTTT. Using reference TRBV5-4 and TRBJ1-4 for the parts outside the CDR3, the full variable domain is ETGVTQSPTHLIKTRGQQVTLRCSSQSGHNTVSWYQQALGQGPQFIFQYYREEENGRGNFPPRFSGLQFPNYSSELNVNALELDDSALYLCASSLAPGQGEEKLFFGSGTQLSVL.